This T cell receptor (beta chain) was recorded in a study of T cells in Graves' hyperthyroidism and ophthalmopathy. Using RNA transcripts as the source, TCR beta CDR3 regions were amplified. An initial round of RT-PCR targeting the TCR CDR3 relied on the HTBI primer set. TCRdb independently ran MiXCR on the multiplex PCR reads; one entry per CDR3 protein. The top ten clones hold 7.5% to 9% of a sample with hundreds of thousands of distinct CDR3 sequences, approximately 15% of them seen once. This clonotype was observed many times. With 0 bases removed from V and 1 base from J, the gap between germline ends came to 16 bases. The CDR3 consists of 18 residues. CDR1 ENHRY and CDR2 SYGVKD come from the germline V gene.

The chain couples TRBV10-3 to TRBJ1-5; D not certain. This TCR was sampled from a woman under 30 with Graves' hyperthyroidism. Sequenced material: blood. In nucleotides, the CDR3 is TGTGCCATCAGTGAGTCGACGGCTGGTCAGGCGAGCAATCAGCCCCAGCATTTT. Translating it yields CAISESTAGQASNQPQHF.